This TCR beta chain was profiled in a study of technical replicates of blood from several donors. Measured with immunoSEQ multiplex PCR; TCRdb has only the in-frame clones, and not every one. The sample shows under 85,000 clones, more than 75% of them seen only once. Trimming pared 4 bases from V and 2 bases from J, leaving 9 bases between. Germline V gene data show CDR1 as SQVTM and CDR2 as ANQGSEA. The CDR3 has 12 amino acids. Material: PBMCs. The sequence was collected from a human donor in good health. Some clones in this sample may be carry-over from other donors' samples. The chain couples TRBV29-1 to TRBJ2-7, with D perhaps TRBD2 (5 bases). CDR3 in DNA: TGCAGCGTTGCCAAGGGAGCCTACGAGCAGTACTTC. Protein sequence: CSVAKGAYEQYF.